Listed below are T cell receptor beta chains from one sample, sequenced in a study of T cell repertoires in cytomegalovirus infection. Antigens for these TCRs are unknown. MiXCR was run by TCRdb on the reads, yielding one entry per CDR3 protein. This sample has fewer than 1,000,000 distinct CDR3 sequences; more than 25% occur once, and the top ten carry about an eighth. The sample here was cultured CD8+ T cells from PBMCs, taken from culture after CMV antigen stimulation. These receptors all stem from a human donor in good health (CMV status not recorded). Some clones in this sample may be carry-over from other donors' samples. Each CDR3 is given with its conserved first and last residue. Fields, in order: clone size, J gene, D gene, V gene, CDR3 DNA, CDR3 protein. The D gene is left open where the match is weak. Size is omitted from some rows. Given values are once, few, many or a class for expanded clones.

>-|TRBJ2-1|-|TRBV7-3
TGTGCCAGCAGCTCACCAGAGGGGAGCTACAATGAGCAGTTCTTC
CASSSPEGSYNEQFF
>many|TRBJ1-2|-|TRBV7-2
TGTGCCAGCAGCTTCCAGAGGGGCCCTAACTATGGCTACACCTTC
CASSFQRGPNYGYTF
>-|TRBJ2-3|-|TRBV6-1
TGTGCCGTCGGACTAGGGGGCGGCACAGATACGCAGTATTTT
CAVGLGGGTDTQYF
>-|TRBJ1-2|TRBD1|TRBV4-1
TGCGCCAGCAGCCAGGCGAGGGGGACAGACATCTATGGCTACACCTTC
CASSQARGTDIYGYTF
>-|TRBJ2-1|-|TRBV10-2
TGCGCCAGCAGTGAGGTAGGGGGTTCCGACAATGAGCAGTTCTTC
CASSEVGGSDNEQFF
>few|TRBJ1-5|-|TRBV27
TGTGCCAGCAGCTGGCATATAAATCAGCCCCAGCATTTT
CASSWHINQPQHF
>-|TRBJ1-1|-|TRBV7-6
TGTGACAGCAGCGGGGTATCTAACCCACCTATGGGGGGCAGGGGAAAGGTTGGAGCTTTCTTT
CDSSGVSNPPMGGRGKVGAFF
>few|TRBJ1-2|TRBD1|TRBV10-3
TGTGCCATCAACGAGTTCTCTGAATCCGGGACAGGGGCTGGTGGCTACACCTTC
CAINEFSESGTGAGGYTF
>-|TRBJ2-5|-|TRBV10-3
TGTGCCATCAGTGAGTCGCGGGGGCTTTCCCCCCAAGAGACCCAGTACTTC
CAISESRGLSPQETQYF
>few|TRBJ2-1|TRBD2|TRBV6-1
TGTGCCAGCAGCCCCAAAGGACTAGTGACGGCCTACAATGAGCAGTTCTTC
CASSPKGLVTAYNEQFF
>-|TRBJ2-2|TRBD1|TRBV27
TGTGCCAGCAGTTTACGACAGGGGGCCGGGGAGCTGTTTTTT
CASSLRQGAGELFF
>-|TRBJ1-6|-|TRBV10-3
TGTGCCATCAGTGAGAGGGCGTGGCAGGGGAATTCACCCCTCCACTTT
CAISERAWQGNSPLHF
>-|TRBJ2-1|-|TRBV6-1
TGTGCCAGCAGTTCTCTCCAGGACTCCTACAATGAGCAGTTCTTC
CASSSLQDSYNEQFF
>-|TRBJ2-7|-|TRBV6-6
TGTGCCAGCAGTTACACAGATCTGGACATCAGGAGCTCCTACGAGCAGTACTTC
CASSYTDLDIRSSYEQYF
>-|TRBJ2-5|-|TRBV7-6
TGTGCCAGCAGCTCGGACCTAGAAGTCGAGGCGGGTGAGACCCAGTACTTC
CASSSDLEVEAGETQYF
>few|TRBJ1-3|-|TRBV12-3/TRBV12-4
TGTGCCAGCACGGGGGGCTCTGGAAACACCATATATTTT
CASTGGSGNTIYF
>-|TRBJ2-2|TRBD1|TRBV6-6
TGTGCCAGCAGTTACGGGACAGGGGGACGGACCGGGGAGCTGTTTTTT
CASSYGTGGRTGELFF
>-|TRBJ2-1|-|TRBV3-1
TGTGCCAGCAACCAGGGGGGGAGCGAGCAGTTCTTC
CASNQGGSEQFF
>many|TRBJ2-1|TRBD2|TRBV7-8
TGTGCCAGCACCCATCTAGCGGGGGGTCCCAATGAGCAGTTCTTC
CASTHLAGGPNEQFF
>few|TRBJ2-5|TRBD2|TRBV19
TGTGCCAGTAGTATTCTGAAGACTAGCGGGCGAAAGACCCAGTACTTC
CASSILKTSGRKTQYF
>few|TRBJ1-1|-|TRBV7-8
TGTGCCAGCAGCTTAGGGCCGAGTGTGATGAACACTGAAGCTTTCTTT
CASSLGPSVMNTEAFF
>-|TRBJ1-5|TRBD1|TRBV2
TGTGCCAGCAGGGAGACAGGGAATCAGCCCCAGCATTTT
CASRETGNQPQHF
>-|TRBJ1-1|-|TRBV6-1
TGTGCCAGCAGTGAAGTAACCTCCCCTGAAGCTTTCTTT
CASSEVTSPEAFF
>-|TRBJ2-4|TRBD1|TRBV6-6
TGTGCCATCATGCCGGGACAGGGAAACATTCAGTACTTC
CAIMPGQGNIQYF
>few|TRBJ2-1|-|TRBV10-3
TGTGCCATCAGTGAGTCGACATCTGTCTACAATGAGCAGTTCTTC
CAISESTSVYNEQFF
>few|TRBJ2-3|TRBD2|TRBV19
TGTGCCAGTAGTATAGCGGGGGGAGATACGCAGTATTTT
CASSIAGGDTQYF
>-|TRBJ2-5|-|TRBV4-1
TGCGCCAGCAGCCGGGGCCAGGAGGGCCAAGAGACCCAGTACTTC
CASSRGQEGQETQYF